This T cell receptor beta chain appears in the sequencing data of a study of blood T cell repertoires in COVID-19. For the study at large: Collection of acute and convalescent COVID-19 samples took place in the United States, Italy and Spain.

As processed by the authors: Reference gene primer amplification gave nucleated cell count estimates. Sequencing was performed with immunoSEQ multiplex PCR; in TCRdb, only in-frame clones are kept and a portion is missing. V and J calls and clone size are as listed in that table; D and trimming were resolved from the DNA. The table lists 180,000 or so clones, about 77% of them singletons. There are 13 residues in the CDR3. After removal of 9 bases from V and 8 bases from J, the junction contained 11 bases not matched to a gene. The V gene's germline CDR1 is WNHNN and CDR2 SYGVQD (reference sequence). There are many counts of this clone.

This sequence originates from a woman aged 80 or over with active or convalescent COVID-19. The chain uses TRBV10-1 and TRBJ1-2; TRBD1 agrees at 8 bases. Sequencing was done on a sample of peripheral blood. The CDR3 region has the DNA TGCGCCAGTAGCCGGGACAGGCGCGGGGGCTACACCTTC. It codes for CASSRDRRGGYTF.